The present T cell receptor (beta chain) was sequenced within a study of cytomegalovirus exposure and HLA in healthy donors. Regarding the study as a whole: Among the sequence variants, a highly shared cluster was likely an artifact of sequencing.

This CDR3 region has 13 residues. Germline V gene sequence: CDR1 SQVTM, CDR2 ANQGSEA. As for this clone: Its antigen remains unidentified.

The PCR had 60 Vbeta and 13 Jbeta primers. TCRdb's table, derived via immunoSEQ multiplex PCR, lists solely in-frame clones and lacks some. This table holds 95,000 to 100,000 clones, around 76% found once. The chain links TRBV29-1 to TRBJ2-5; 7 nucleotides line up with TRBD1. The end of the DNA aligns better with TRBJ2-7, so the J call may be wrong. Sequenced sample: PBMCs. This TCR was recovered from a human donor in good health. The CDR3 is CSVMTGKLIEQYF. In nucleotides, the CDR3 is TGCAGCGTTATGACAGGGAAGCTTATCGAGCAGTACTTC.